This TCR beta chain was identified during a study of regulatory T cells in long-lasting Graves disease. This clonotype was seen a handful of times. Its antigen is as yet unknown. Study-wide results and limits: Fewer public clonotypes were shared by new patients (about 940) than by persistent patients (about 2,700).

Time point reported: persistent/refractory GD, antithyroid drugs over 5 years with positive TRAb. TCR sequences were obtained from RNA taken from PBMCs. Clinicians diagnosed Graves' disease using American Thyroid Association guidelines. The source of the patients was an endocrinology department in Xi'an, China. Investigators prepared the TCR beta libraries by applying iRepertoire HTBI primers and Arm-PCR of CDR3 regions. As processed by the authors: Samples collectively showed some 60 TRBV and approximately 14 TRBJ segments. TCRdb recomputed calls from the multiplex PCR reads with MiXCR, one row per CDR3 protein. TCRdb's processing, not the authors', yielded these V and J calls. The sample consists of about 290,000 distinct CDR3 sequences, roughly a fifth of them appearing once. V dropped 7 bases and J dropped 4 bases, with 17 bases sitting between them. Germline V gene lookup returns CDR1 MNHNS and CDR2 SASEGT. The CDR3 is 14 residues long.

This TCR was sampled from a female donor with Graves disease. V usage is TRBV6-1 and J usage is TRBJ2-7, with D possibly being TRBD1 (5 bases). The input for sequencing was peripheral blood mononuclear cells (PBMCs), taken when the disease was refractory, from a patient treated with antithyroid drugs. DNA for the CDR3: TGTGCCAGCACTCCTTTTGGGGCGACGTACGAGCAGTACTTC. The encoded protein is CASTPFGATYEQYF.